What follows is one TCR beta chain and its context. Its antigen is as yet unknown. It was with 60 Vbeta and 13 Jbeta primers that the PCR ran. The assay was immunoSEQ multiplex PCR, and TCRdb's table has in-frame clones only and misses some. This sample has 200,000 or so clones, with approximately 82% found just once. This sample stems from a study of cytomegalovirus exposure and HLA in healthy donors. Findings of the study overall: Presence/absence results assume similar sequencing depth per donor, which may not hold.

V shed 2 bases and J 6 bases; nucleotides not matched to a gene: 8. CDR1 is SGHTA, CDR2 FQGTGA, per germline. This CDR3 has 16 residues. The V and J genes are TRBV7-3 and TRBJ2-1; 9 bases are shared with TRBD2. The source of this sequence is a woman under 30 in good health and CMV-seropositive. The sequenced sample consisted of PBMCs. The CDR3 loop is CASSLGGVAGVNEQFF. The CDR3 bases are TGTGCCAGCAGCTTAGGCGGCGTAGCGGGAGTCAATGAGCAGTTCTTC. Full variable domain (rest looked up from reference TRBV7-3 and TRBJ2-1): GAGVSQTPSNKVTEKGKYVELRCDPISGHTALYWYRQSLGQGPEFLIYFQGTGAADDSGLPNDRFFAVRPEGSVSTLKIQRTERGDSAVYLCASSLGGVAGVNEQFFGPGTRLTVL.